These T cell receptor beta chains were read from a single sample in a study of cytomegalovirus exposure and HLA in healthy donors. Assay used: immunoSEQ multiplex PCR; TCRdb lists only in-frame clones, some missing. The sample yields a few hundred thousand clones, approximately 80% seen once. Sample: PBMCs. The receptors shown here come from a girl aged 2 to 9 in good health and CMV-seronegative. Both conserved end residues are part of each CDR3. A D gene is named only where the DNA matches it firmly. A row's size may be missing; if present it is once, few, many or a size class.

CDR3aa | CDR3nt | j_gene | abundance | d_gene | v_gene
CASSLETVDEAFF | TGTGCCAGCAGCTTGGAGACAGTTGATGAAGCTTTCTTT | TRBJ1-1 | . | . | TRBV5-4
CASEGRDGYTF | TGTGCCAGCGAGGGGAGGGACGGCTACACCTTC | TRBJ1-2 | . | . | TRBV9
CSVAEGFPNQPQHF | TGCAGCGTTGCTGAGGGCTTTCCTAATCAGCCCCAGCATTTT | TRBJ1-5 | . | . | TRBV29-1
CASSLTGSTLSSGNTIYF | TGTGCCAGCAGCCTGACAGGGTCAACCTTGAGCTCTGGAAACACCATATATTTT | TRBJ1-3 | . | TRBD1 | TRBV9
CASSQEDGGRGAYEQYF | TGCGCCAGCAGCCAAGAAGATGGGGGTCGCGGGGCCTACGAGCAGTACTTC | TRBJ2-7 | . | . | TRBV4-1
CASSLGLGTDTQYF | TGCGCCAGCAGCTTGGGACTAGGGACAGATACGCAGTATTTT | TRBJ2-3 | once | . | TRBV5-1
CARIRGDEKLFF | TGCGCCAGAATCAGGGGAGATGAAAAACTGTTTTTT | TRBJ1-4 | . | . | TRBV10-1
CASSERTRGGRQETQYF | TGCGCCAGCAGTGAGCGGACTAGAGGCGGGCGCCAAGAGACCCAGTACTTC | TRBJ2-5 | . | TRBD2 | TRBV10-2
CASSFASGTGELFF | TGTGCCAGCAGTTTCGCTAGCGGCACCGGGGAGCTGTTTTTT | TRBJ2-2 | . | TRBD2 | TRBV28
CASSLDQLSPLHF | TGTGCCAGCAGCTTGGACCAACTCTCACCCCTCCACTTT | TRBJ1-6 | . | . | TRBV5-6
CASSLGRDEQYF | TGTGCCAGCAGCTTAGGCCGCGACGAGCAGTACTTC | TRBJ2-7 | . | . | TRBV13
CSVESPSGTDTQYF | TGCAGCGTTGAGTCTCCTAGCGGGACAGATACGCAGTATTTT | TRBJ2-3 | . | TRBD2 | TRBV29-1